These 17 T cell receptor beta chains were sequenced from one sample in a study of blood T cells in healthy people across ages. Using a J-beta primer mix together with a sample-barcoded 5' primer, a second PCR was run for about 7 to 12 cycles. TCRdb itself ran the 5' RACE reads through MiXCR, one entry per CDR3 protein. The profile shows some 1.5 million distinct CDR3 sequences, under 30% of them singletons. The sequencing sample was made of blood. These receptors were collected from a woman aged 30 to 39 in good health.

The chain employs TRBV27 and TRBJ2-1, with D possibly being TRBD1 (6 bases). The germline V gene encodes CDR1 MNHEY and CDR2 SMNVEV (reference sequence). The CDR3 spans 13 residues. Trimming removed 8 bases from V and 4 bases from J, with 12 bases in between. The CDR3 spells CASRTGRYNEQFF. The CDR3, as DNA: TGTGCCAGCCGTACAGGGAGATACAATGAGCAGTTCTTC.

Concerning this clonotype: A much larger clone sits a single nucleotide away, making a read error possible. This chain links TRBV12-3 or TRBV12-4 with TRBJ2-5; tentatively, D is TRBD2 (6 bases). Deletions cut 5 bases from V and 11 bases from J, with 27 bases between. CDR3 size: 16 residues. This CDR3 reads CASSPRPVLAKNSQYF. CDR3 DNA: TGTGCCAGCAGTCCGAGACCGGTACTAGCCAAAAACAGTCAGTACTTC.

Many counts were recorded for this clonotype. The chain uses TRBV24-1 and TRBJ2-1, with 7 positions matching TRBD1. Unmatched junction bases numbered 2, after V lost 7 bases and J lost 3 bases. The CDR3 loop spans 13 amino acids. Germline values: CDR1 KGHDR, CDR2 SFDVKD. The CDR3 is CATSRQGYNEQFF. CDR3 nucleotide sequence: TGTGCCACCAGCCGACAGGGCTACAATGAGCAGTTCTTC.

V is TRBV7-3 and J is TRBJ2-1, with no clear D. V was trimmed by 5 bases and J by 8 bases, leaving 13 bases between them. The CDR3 has 13 amino acids. CDR1 SGHTA and CDR2 FQGTGA come from the germline V gene. Here the CDR3 DNA reads TGTGCCAGCAGCCGATCCCAACTGGATGAGCAGTTCTTC. Translated: CASSRSQLDEQFF.

The chain uses TRBV15 and TRBJ1-5; D is uncertain. V was shortened by 1 base and J by 11 bases, with 15 bases between the two germline ends. The CDR3 is made up of 14 amino acids. CDR1 and CDR2 (germline): LNHNV, YYDKDF (reference sequence). CDR3 in amino acids: CATSRVPSATAQHF. The CDR3 nucleotides read TGTGCCACCAGCAGAGTTCCCTCGGCGACGGCCCAGCATTTT.

This clonotype was found many times. The chain carries TRBV5-1 and TRBJ2-7; D uncertain. The CDR3 runs 10 residues. Germline lookup yields CDR1 SGHRS and CDR2 YFSETQ. The V end lost 5 bases, the J end lost 5 bases, and 5 bases lay between the germline ends. The CDR3 region has the DNA TGCGCCAGCAGGGGCGACGAGCAGTACTTC. Protein sequence: CASRGDEQYF.

The chain couples TRBV29-1 to TRBJ2-2; perhaps TRBD2 as D (5 bases). The V gene lost 6 bases and the J gene lost 4 bases, with 18 bases spanning the gap. Germline V gene data show CDR1 as SQVTM and CDR2 as ANQGSEA. This CDR3 contains 15 residues. This chain's CDR3 is CSVELAGGTTGELFF. As DNA, the CDR3 is TGCAGCGTCGAACTGGCGGGCGGTACCACCGGGGAGCTGTTTTTT.

The chain uses TRBV20-1 and TRBJ2-1; 10 nucleotides align to TRBD2. The germline V gene encodes CDR1 DFQATT and CDR2 SNEGSKA (reference sequence). The CDR3 has 13 amino acids. V was clipped by 3 bases and J by 9 bases; unmatched bases: 5. CDR3 residues: CSARPSGGTEQFF. CDR3 bases: TGCAGTGCTAGGCCTAGCGGGGGTACTGAGCAGTTCTTC.

This clonotype has at least ten counts. The chain uses TRBV14 and TRBJ2-7; D is perhaps TRBD2 (6 bases). Trimming shortened V by 6 bases and J by 7 bases, and 19 bases separated the two germline ends. CDR3 length: 14 amino acids. Per germline, CDR1 SGHDN and CDR2 FVKESK. The CDR3 DNA sequence: TGTGCCAGCAGTGAAGGGCGGGGTATCAGGGAGCAGTACTTC. Translation: CASSEGRGIREQYF.

Details on this clonotype: Its ends do not fully match the called genes, so a read error is possible. The chain uses TRBV6-2 or TRBV6-3 and TRBJ2-6; D is ambiguous. Germline assignment: CDR1 MNHEY and CDR2 SVGEGT. There are 15 residues in the CDR3. CDR3 loop: CASSYYISGTNVLTF. DNA of the CDR3: TGTGCCAGCAGTTACTATATCTCTGGGACCAACGTCCTGACTTTC.

Note on this clonotype: A much larger clone is a single base away; this may be a read error. The V call is TRBV9, the J call TRBJ1-2; TRBD1 might be the D (6 bases). The germline gives CDR1 SGDLS, CDR2 YYNGEE. The V and J ends lost 2 bases and 10 bases respectively, with 15 bases between them. This CDR3 spans 13 amino acids. CDR3 in DNA: TGTGCCAGCAGCGTCGGGGGCAATAATGACTACACCTTC. This sequence encodes CASSVGGNNDYTF. Using reference TRBV9 and TRBJ1-2 for the parts outside the CDR3, the full variable domain is DSGVTQTPKHLITATGQRVTLRCSPRSGDLSVYWYQQSLDQGLQFLIQYYNGEERAKGNILERFSAQQFPDLHSELNLSSLELGDSALYFCASSVGGNNDYTFGSGTRLTVV.

There are many counts of this clonotype. V gene TRBV29-1 combines with J gene TRBJ2-7; D remains ambiguous. CDR1 is SQVTM, CDR2 ANQGSEA, per germline. Deletions cut 5 bases from V and 0 bases from J, with 8 bases between. CDR3 size: 12 residues. CDR3 in DNA: TGCAGCGTTATCAACGTCTCCTACGAGCAGTACTTC. It yields the protein CSVINVSYEQYF.

V usage is TRBV12-3 or TRBV12-4 and J usage is TRBJ2-5; the match to TRBD2 covers 9 bases. V gave up 6 bases and J gave up 4 bases; unmatched junction bases: 6. The CDR3 sequence is 14 residues long. This CDR3 is CASRPSSGVETQYF. In DNA form, the CDR3 reads TGTGCCAGCAGACCCTCTAGCGGGGTAGAGACCCAGTACTTC.

V is TRBV7-2 and J is TRBJ1-1; no clear D. CDR3 size: 17 residues. Trimming took 5 bases from V and 2 from J, leaving 21 bases between them. Germline V lookup: CDR1 SGHTA, CDR2 FQGNSA. The CDR3 nucleotides are TGTGCCAGCAGCCGAACCCGCGGAGGGTCGACAAACACTGAAGCTTTCTTT. It encodes CASSRTRGGSTNTEAFF. The full variable domain, rest sourced from reference TRBV7-2 and TRBJ1-1, is GAGVSQSPSNKVTEKGKDVELRCDPISGHTALYWYRQSLGQGLEFLIYFQGNSAPDKSGLPSDRFSAERTGGSVSTLTIQRTQQEDSAVYLCASSRTRGGSTNTEAFFGQGTRLTVV.

This clonotype was seen at least ten times. The genes are TRBV7-2 and TRBJ2-7; weak D call: TRBD2 (6 bases). Per the germline V gene, CDR1 is SGHTA and CDR2 is FQGNSA. CDR3 length: 14 amino acids. Trimming cost V 3 bases and J 2 bases, with 11 bases left between them. Here the CDR3 DNA reads TGTGCCAGCAGCTTCCCGGGAGTACCCTACGAGCAGTACTTC. Its protein is CASSFPGVPYEQYF.

This clonotype was picked up a small number of times. This sequence joins TRBV10-3 and TRBJ2-1, with unresolved D. Germline lookup yields CDR1 ENHRY and CDR2 SYGVKD. Trimming pared 6 bases from V and 7 bases from J, leaving 7 bases between. This CDR3 spans 11 amino acids. The DNA of the CDR3 is TGTGCCATCAGGGTGGAGAATGAGCAGTTCTTC. Translation: CAIRVENEQFF.

This clonotype showed up many times. The chain carries TRBV7-2 and TRBJ2-1; unclear D gene. Trimming removed 5 bases at V and 6 bases at J, with 11 bases between. This CDR3 comprises 13 residues. Germline V gene sequence: CDR1 SGHTA, CDR2 FQGNSA. The CDR3 DNA follows: TGTGCCAGCAGCGCGGACGGATTCAATGAGCAGTTCTTC. Residues: CASSADGFNEQFF.